The rows below give T cell receptor beta chains drawn from one sample of a study of blood T cell repertoires in COVID-19. The repertoire was sequenced with immunoSEQ multiplex PCR; TCRdb's copy has only in-frame clones and lacks some. This table has over 400,000 clones, 80% to 90% appearing once. Sequencing was performed on peripheral blood. The receptors originated from a human donor in a cohort sampled during active COVID-19. The CDR3 runs from the conserved cysteine through the conserved F or W. Clone size, where shown, is once, few, many, or a class for clones that have expanded.

CDR3 protein,J gene,clone size,V gene
CASSLVTGNTEAFF,TRBJ1-1,once,TRBV5-1
CASSSFRGSIYGYTF,TRBJ1-2,-,TRBV7-2
CAWDRGPTDTQYF,TRBJ2-3,-,TRBV30
CASSENLFSRQPQHF,TRBJ1-5,-,TRBV2
CASSRRDGLATNEKLFF,TRBJ1-4,-,TRBV4-1
CASKVLAGDHEQYF,TRBJ2-7,-,TRBV2
CSVELGAGYGYTF,TRBJ1-2,-,TRBV29-1
CAWSVLRTEAFF,TRBJ1-1,-,TRBV30
CAWSPLTGELFF,TRBJ2-2,-,TRBV30
CASSWDSQETQYF,TRBJ2-5,-,TRBV5-6
CASSKTSGETYNEQFF,TRBJ2-1,-,TRBV9
CATSAPEREGQETQYF,TRBJ2-5,-,TRBV24-1
CASTTQGSNYGYTF,TRBJ1-2,-,TRBV2
CASSSRQGQETQYF,TRBJ2-5,few,TRBV5-5
CASSRRTGGTDTQYF,TRBJ2-3,-,TRBV21-1
CASSLGVPGEQYF,TRBJ2-7,-,TRBV5-1
CASSQGTSGRVSSQGTQYF,TRBJ2-5,-,TRBV5-4
CASSLALGLGTEAFF,TRBJ1-1,-,TRBV5-1
CASSLSPGLAGVSGANVLTF,TRBJ2-6,-,TRBV5-1
CASSLTGGRKFF,TRBJ2-1,-,TRBV12-3/TRBV12-4
CASSPWTGGSGNTIYF,TRBJ1-3,-,TRBV4-3
CASRIGGREKLFF,TRBJ1-4,-,TRBV28
CASSQVSSETQYF,TRBJ2-5,-,TRBV3-1/TRBV3-2
CASSFRRSNTGELFF,TRBJ2-2,few,TRBV7-2
CASSLGNGRETDTQYF,TRBJ2-3,-,TRBV7-3
CASSLQGTDTQYF,TRBJ2-3,once,TRBV7-2
CASSNGGIQPQHF,TRBJ1-5,-,TRBV19
CASMPLDSQETQYF,TRBJ2-5,-,TRBV19
CASSSLGAAGKHTGELFF,TRBJ2-2,-,TRBV7-3
CASSVWTGGGQETQYF,TRBJ2-5,-,TRBV6-1
CASSPSGQGSYNEQFF,TRBJ2-1,-,TRBV28
CASSSEGGNQPQHF,TRBJ1-5,-,TRBV5-5
CASNPTSSYNEQFF,TRBJ2-1,-,TRBV2
CASSILAGNNQPQHF,TRBJ1-5,-,TRBV19
CASRRTGTSAVSEQYF,TRBJ2-7,-,TRBV10-2
CAWSTGRNTEAFF,TRBJ1-1,-,TRBV30
CASSPRGGDNTEAFF,TRBJ1-1,-,TRBV5-1
CASSLRGTLSTDTQYF,TRBJ2-3,-,TRBV27
CASSGGPLAGIYNEQFF,TRBJ2-1,-,TRBV19
CASSPRDGPSGALHF,TRBJ1-6,-,TRBV27
CASSDGTEPLHF,TRBJ1-6,-,TRBV5-5
CASSPSTGEDEQFF,TRBJ2-1,-,TRBV4-2
CASSSHRDYEQYF,TRBJ2-7,-,TRBV6-6
CATSDLSPRDSYEQYF,TRBJ2-7,-,TRBV24-1
CASTFGQGYGYTF,TRBJ1-2,-,TRBV12-3/TRBV12-4
CASSNRLAGVSYEQYF,TRBJ2-7,-,TRBV27
CASSIDRANTEAFF,TRBJ1-1,-,TRBV19
CATSGSKGQPQHF,TRBJ1-5,-,TRBV24-1
CSVERDAGYTF,TRBJ1-2,-,TRBV29-1
CASGWGDGANYGYTF,TRBJ1-2,-,TRBV12-5
CASSQIYGTANSPLHF,TRBJ1-6,-,TRBV7-8
CASSQAGVTPSLSGANVLTF,TRBJ2-6,-,TRBV4-1
CASSQLAGLTKNIQYF,TRBJ2-4,-,TRBV3-1/TRBV3-2
CASSIPGVTDTQYF,TRBJ2-3,-,TRBV19
CAWATDRVYTDTQYF,TRBJ2-3,-,TRBV30
CASRADRGLWGVNEKLFF,TRBJ1-4,-,TRBV27
CASSRAGGPVNEQFF,TRBJ2-1,-,TRBV27
CASSIEVSDRLYEQYF,TRBJ2-7,-,TRBV19
CASSQGTGENYGYTF,TRBJ1-2,-,TRBV3-1/TRBV3-2